This record looks at one T cell receptor beta chain sequence and its context. Its specific antigen is unknown. Within one base of it there is no much larger clone, and no base qualities were kept. The CDR3 contains 15 residues, cysteine and phenylalanine counted. Only CDR3 DNA remains: 45 bases, in frame from the first base. V and J lose 8 bases and 1 base, and a span of 16 bases separates them. Taken from the germline V gene (reference sequence), the CDR1 and CDR2 loops are MNHEY and SMNVEV. Patients with a history of autoimmune disease or receiving systemic immunosuppression were excluded from the trial. Peripheral blood for TCR sequencing was collected from all dose cohorts at baseline, on cycle 4 day 1, and on cycle 7 day 1. The samples were taken from a phase I, first-in-human, multicenter, open-label dose-escalation trial of ivuxolimab. Adults with locally advanced or metastatic melanoma, renal cell, hepatocellular, or head and neck squamous cell carcinoma were enrolled in the trial. Before TCR sequencing, CD4+ T cells and CD8+ T cells were sorted from peripheral blood as separate populations.

The data are from a study of OX40 agonist ivuxolimab in advanced cancers. As for the study more broadly: Ivuxolimab was an agonistic, fully human IgG2 monoclonal antibody directed against OX40 (CD134), a costimulatory receptor. Intravenous ivuxolimab was administered to patients every 2 weeks at six dose levels: 0.01, 0.1, 0.3, 1.5, 3 and 10 mg/kg. Of the 50 to 55 patients in dose escalation, 19 had hepatocellular carcinoma, some 15 had melanoma, 9 had renal cell carcinoma and 9 had head and neck cancer. A male proportion of about 79% and a mean age of 60 years, ranging from about 20 to 80, were recorded for the dose-escalation cohort. Prior anti-PD-1, anti-PD-L1 or anti-CTLA-4 therapy was permitted, and checkpoint inhibitors had been received by about 36% of dose-escalation patients. Partial responses were achieved by three dose-escalation patients, of whom one had hepatocellular carcinoma and two had cutaneous melanoma. The point of sequencing TCRbeta in the periphery was to test whether ivuxolimab changed TCR sequence diversity and drove clonal T-cell expansion. The paper reports the monotherapy dose-escalation portion (N of about 52 patients) of the phase I ivuxolimab trial.

Study-wide conclusions, independent of this receptor: In partial responders in the 0.1-3.0 mg/kg groups, normalized peripheral clonal expansion was found to be among the lowest, especially among CD8+ T cells. After ivuxolimab, more expanded clones were found on average in CD8+ T cells than in CD4+ T cells. Low levels of normalized T-cell clonal expansion were also seen in some nonresponding patients. Antigen specificity was not determined for the clonally expanded peripheral T cells. At doses of 0.1 to 3.0 mg/kg, clonal expansion of both CD4+ and CD8+ blood T cells was observed from baseline to week 6.

For sequencing of the TCRbeta CDR3 region, genomic DNA was extracted from the sorted cells. TCRbeta CDR3 regions were sequenced using the immunoSEQ Assay. TCRdb mirrors the immuneACCESS table, restricted to in-frame sequences. Some clones are absent from its copies; in checked studies, under half trace to an unresolved V gene, and the reason for the others is unknown. This sample comprises around 65,000 clones, around 90% of them detected only once. The biggest ten clones account for around 0.37% of the sample. The chain uses TRBV27 and TRBJ2-3, with the D gene possibly TRBD1 or TRBD2, each one fitting 6 bases. This sample comprised CD4+ or CD8+ T cells sorted from blood, obtained in a trial of the OX40 agonist ivuxolimab. This receptor was obtained from an adult with an advanced solid tumor such as melanoma, head and neck, liver or kidney cancer. The CDR3 sequence is CASSYGGLGTDTQYF. The nucleotides are TGTGCCAGCTCGTATGGGGGGCTTGGCACAGATACGCAGTATTTT.